This T cell receptor (beta chain) was captured in a study of identical twins. Study-wide results and limits: Monozygotic twins shared more out-of-frame TCR alpha than recombination models predicted. Cord blood beta clonotypes that were abundant carried fewer insertions, and memory repertoires showed no such trend.

TCRdb reanalysed the 5' RACE reads using MiXCR and keeps one entry per CDR3 protein. Seen here are approximately 890,000 distinct CDR3 sequences, approximately 13% observed once, and the top ten hold roughly 1.5%. The sample holds a few counts of this clonotype. What it binds is not known. This sample was shared with a second study, whose subject was yellow fever vaccine responses in identical twins.

This TCR came from a woman between 18 and 30 years old in good health. Sequencing was done on a sample of PBMCs.

The chain's CDR3 is CASSPGAGNEQFF. CDR3 coding DNA: TGTGCCAGCAGTCCCGGGGCCGGCAATGAGCAGTTCTTC. V usage is TRBV12-3 or TRBV12-4 and J usage is TRBJ2-1; D possibly uses TRBD1 or TRBD2 (5 bases each). This CDR3 has 13 amino acids. The V end was cut by 5 bases, the J end by 6 bases, with 11 bases between.